This TCR beta chain was observed in a study of T cell responses to AZD1222 COVID-19 vaccine. Overall study findings and caveats: The sample set comprised mostly white British donors with more females, and clonal diversity was possibly underestimated. Repertoire samples came only from after the peak T cell response. The study found vaccine-associated CD4 TCRs spanning spike, dominant at 160-218 and 743-854.

Pooled samples include second doses given at about 4 or 12 weeks. V gave up 5 bases and J gave up 7 bases; unmatched junction bases: 10. CDR3 size: 16 residues. Germline assignment: CDR1 SSHAT and CDR2 FNYEAQ (reference sequence). Only in-frame clones appear in the TCRdb table, and some are missing; sequencing was by immunoSEQ multiplex PCR. Of tens of thousands of clones in the sample, around 80% were seen once. As regards this clone: Its specificity is unknown.

This sample comprised peripheral blood, obtained 28 days after the second AZD1222 dose. The chain combines TRBV7-7 with TRBJ1-4, with 10 positions matching TRBD1. This TCR was sampled from an adult who received the AZD1222 COVID-19 vaccine. The CDR3 is CASSMRTGGYSEKLFF. DNA for the CDR3: TGTGCCAGCAGCATGCGGACAGGGGGTTATAGTGAAAAACTGTTTTTT.